The rows below give T cell receptor beta chains drawn from one sample of a study of control samples from healthy donors and cancer patients. Assay used: immunoSEQ multiplex PCR; TCRdb lists only in-frame clones, some missing. The sample has about 160,000 clones; 70% to 90% are singletons. Sequencing was performed on blood. The receptors derive from a young man in good health. CDR3s include the opening cysteine and the closing phenylalanine or tryptophan. The D gene is left open where the match is weak. The listing skips clone size in some rows; elsewhere it reads once, few, many or a size class.

v_gene,abundance,d_gene,j_gene,CDR3aa,CDR3nt
TRBV9,-,-,TRBJ2-3,CASSTGNADTQYF,TGTGCCAGTTCAACTGGGAACGCAGATACGCAGTATTTT
TRBV15,-,TRBD1,TRBJ2-2,CATSRYTTGGNGELFF,TGTGCCACCAGCCGATATACGACAGGGGGTAACGGGGAGCTGTTTTTT
TRBV3-1/TRBV3-2,-,TRBD1,TRBJ1-1,CASSPQGMSTEAFF,TGTGCCAGCAGCCCACAGGGGATGAGTACTGAAGCTTTCTTT
TRBV14,-,TRBD1,TRBJ1-5,CASSRRQGPGNQPQHF,TGTGCCAGCAGCCGCCGACAGGGACCGGGCAATCAGCCCCAGCATTTT
TRBV5-4,once,-,TRBJ1-5,CASSFNREQPQHF,TGTGCCAGCAGCTTTAACAGGGAACAGCCCCAGCATTTT
TRBV6-5,-,-,TRBJ2-7,CASSSGALYEQYF,TGTGCCAGCAGCTCGGGGGCGCTCTACGAGCAGTACTTC
TRBV2,-,-,TRBJ1-1,CASSSMGSEAFF,TGTGCCAGCAGTAGTATGGGGTCTGAAGCTTTCTTT
TRBV5-1,-,-,TRBJ2-5,CASSLDTGRETQYF,TGCGCCAGCAGCTTGGACACAGGAAGGGAGACCCAGTACTTC
TRBV19,-,TRBD1,TRBJ2-7,CASSIAGTGFREQYF,TGTGCCAGTAGTATCGCCGGGACAGGGTTTAGGGAGCAGTACTTC
TRBV5-1,-,-,TRBJ2-1,CASSLASYNEQFF,TGCGCCAGCAGCTTGGCCAGCTACAATGAGCAGTTCTTC
TRBV4-2,-,-,TRBJ1-5,CASSQDIGFYSNQPQHF,TGTGCCAGCAGCCAAGACATAGGTTTCTATAGCAATCAGCCCCAGCATTTT
TRBV7-9,-,TRBD1,TRBJ1-4,CASSLQGASGNEKLFF,TGTGCCAGCAGCCTACAGGGGGCTTCGGGTAATGAAAAACTGTTTTTT
TRBV29-1,few,-,TRBJ2-1,CSVGGKAGRPHNEQFF,TGCAGCGTTGGAGGGAAGGCGGGACGGCCCCACAATGAGCAGTTCTTC
TRBV7-8,-,-,TRBJ2-5,CASSLTTLGGQETQYF,TGTGCCAGCAGCTTAACCACTCTAGGGGGTCAAGAGACCCAGTACTTC
TRBV20-1,-,-,TRBJ2-1,CSALGSEQFF,TGCAGTGCTCTGGGAAGTGAGCAGTTCTTC
TRBV2,-,TRBD2,TRBJ2-7,CAIREGGRRGTNEQYF,TGTGCCATCAGGGAGGGAGGGAGAAGGGGTACGAACGAGCAGTACTTC
TRBV20-1,-,-,TRBJ1-2,CTASSNGYTF,TGCACCGCCTCCTCCAATGGCTACACCTTC
TRBV15,-,-,TRBJ2-2,CATSRDWGSNTGELFF,TGTGCCACCAGCAGAGATTGGGGTTCGAACACCGGGGAGCTGTTTTTT
TRBV7-3,-,TRBD1,TRBJ2-3,CASSPSGQGSDTQYF,TGTGCCAGCAGCCCTTCGGGACAGGGATCAGATACGCAGTATTTT
TRBV10-3,-,TRBD1,TRBJ1-6,CAARGTGRSPLHF,TGTGCCGCACGAGGGACAGGGCGCTCACCCCTCCACTTT
TRBV30,-,-,TRBJ2-2,CAWFGRGTGELFF,TGTGCCTGGTTTGGCAGGGGCACCGGGGAGCTGTTTTTT
TRBV7-2,-,-,TRBJ2-5,CASSLGYQETQYF,TGTGCCAGCAGCTTGGGGTACCAAGAGACCCAGTACTTC
TRBV28,-,-,TRBJ2-1,CASSFRRDEQFF,TGTGCCAGCAGTTTTCGGCGGGATGAGCAGTTCTTC
TRBV2,-,-,TRBJ1-5,CASNRQVNQPQHF,TGTGCCAGCAACCGACAGGTTAATCAGCCCCAGCATTTT
TRBV5-4,-,-,TRBJ1-1,CASSLARANTEAFF,TGTGCCAGCAGCTTGGCTCGAGCGAACACTGAAGCTTTCTTT
TRBV19,-,TRBD1,TRBJ1-1,CASGQGEAFF,TGTGCCAGCGGACAGGGAGAAGCTTTCTTT
TRBV6-5,-,-,TRBJ1-5,CASSYEDPRFNQPQHF,TGTGCCAGCAGTTACGAGGATCCCAGGTTTAATCAGCCCCAGCATTTT
TRBV10-3,-,-,TRBJ1-2,CASLPEVTGIGYTF,TGTGCCAGTTTACCCGAGGTGACAGGAATTGGCTACACCTTC
TRBV19,-,-,TRBJ1-3,CASGRGSGNTIYF,TGTGCCAGTGGGCGGGGATCTGGAAACACCATATATTTT
TRBV20-1,-,-,TRBJ2-7,CSGRTAGEQYF,TGCAGTGGGCGGACAGCGGGCGAGCAGTACTTC
TRBV19,-,TRBD2,TRBJ2-1,CASNSGSGEQFF,TGTGCCAGTAACAGCGGGAGCGGTGAGCAGTTCTTC
TRBV28,-,TRBD1,TRBJ1-2,CASSQGGYGYTF,TGTGCCAGCAGTCAGGGGGGGTATGGCTACACCTTC
TRBV27,-,-,TRBJ2-3,CASSLYSGTQYF,TGTGCCAGCAGTTTATATTCAGGGACGCAGTATTTT
TRBV2,few,-,TRBJ1-2,CASSEAQIGYTF,TGTGCCAGCAGTGAAGCGCAGATTGGCTACACCTTC
TRBV28,-,TRBD1,TRBJ1-5,CATVTGTAAYSNQPQHF,TGTGCCACCGTCACCGGGACAGCGGCTTATAGCAATCAGCCCCAGCATTTT
TRBV7-2,-,TRBD1,TRBJ1-2,CASSPGQEPYGYTF,TGTGCCAGCAGCCCGGGACAGGAACCTTATGGCTACACCTTC
TRBV21-1,-,-,TRBJ1-5,CASSHWPQHF,TGTGCCAGCAGCCACTGGCCCCAGCATTTT
TRBV19,-,TRBD1,TRBJ1-5,CASRQGVSDMQPQHF,TGTGCCAGTAGACAGGGGGTCTCCGACATGCAGCCCCAGCATTTT
TRBV19,-,-,TRBJ2-7,CASSIDVSSTYEQYF,TGTGCCAGTAGTATAGACGTGTCTTCTACCTACGAGCAGTACTTC
TRBV6-5,-,-,TRBJ1-2,CATQQGGYTF,TGTGCCACACAACAGGGCGGCTACACCTTC
TRBV3-1/TRBV3-2,-,-,TRBJ1-1,CASRDRAQGTTEAFF,TGTGCCAGCAGAGACCGGGCCCAGGGAACCACTGAAGCTTTCTTT
TRBV5-1,-,TRBD1,TRBJ1-5,CASSPVGTGGNSNQPQHF,TGCGCCAGCAGCCCTGTGGGGACAGGGGGGAATAGCAATCAGCCCCAGCATTTT
TRBV5-1,-,-,TRBJ1-1,CASSSQGGTEAFF,TGCGCCAGCAGCTCACAGGGAGGGACTGAAGCTTTCTTT
TRBV5-4,-,TRBD1,TRBJ2-1,CASSADRGEEQFF,TGTGCCAGCAGCGCAGACAGGGGGGAAGAGCAGTTCTTC
TRBV10-3,-,TRBD1,TRBJ2-5,CAISAGTGAPETQYF,TGTGCCATCAGTGCCGGGACAGGGGCACCAGAGACCCAGTACTTC
TRBV6-5,-,TRBD2,TRBJ2-7,CASRGPGGLSYEQYF,TGTGCCAGCAGGGGGCCGGGAGGGCTCTCCTACGAGCAGTACTTC
TRBV4-1,-,-,TRBJ2-4,CASSQALLAKNIQYF,TGCGCCAGCAGCCAAGCTCTACTAGCCAAAAACATTCAGTACTTC
TRBV4-1,-,-,TRBJ2-2,CAPGELFF,TGCGCTCCCGGGGAGCTGTTTTTT